Listed below are T cell receptor beta chains from one sample, sequenced in a study of blood T cells in healthy people across ages. From the 5' RACE reads, TCRdb called clonotypes with MiXCR, one entry per CDR3 protein. The sample contains around 320,000 distinct CDR3 sequences, 25% to 30% of which appear only once. Sequenced: blood. The source is a woman in her 70s in good health. Each CDR3 is given with its conserved first and last residue. Fields, in order: CDR3 DNA, CDR3 protein, D gene, V gene, J gene, clone size. A D gene is named only where the DNA matches it firmly. Not every row has a clone size; where given, it reads once, few, many or a size class.

TGCAGTGCTAGAGATCTGGAGGGTTCCTATGGCTACACCTTC	CSARDLEGSYGYTF	-	TRBV20-1	TRBJ1-2	-
TGTGCCAGCAGTTTATGGCGAGCAGCGGGAGGCGAGCAGTTCTTC	CASSLWRAAGGEQFF	TRBD2	TRBV28	TRBJ2-1	many
TGTGCCAGCAGTTTATTATCGGGTAGTGGAAACACCATATATTTT	CASSLLSGSGNTIYF	-	TRBV28	TRBJ1-3	-
TGTGCCAGCAGTTTAAGTGGTTTCGACCGCAATGAGCAGTTCTTC	CASSLSGFDRNEQFF	-	TRBV27	TRBJ2-1	-
TGTGCCAGCAGCTTACGGACTAGCGGAGTCTACAATGAGCAGTTCTTC	CASSLRTSGVYNEQFF	TRBD2	TRBV7-8	TRBJ2-1	-
TGTGCCAGCAGGACGGAGATGTGGGATGCCACCTACAATGAGCAGTTCTTC	CASRTEMWDATYNEQFF	-	TRBV12-3/TRBV12-4	TRBJ2-1	-
TGTGCCAGCAGCCGACAGGGGGGTAACGTCCTGACTTTC	CASSRQGGNVLTF	TRBD1	TRBV3-1	TRBJ2-6	few
TGTGCCAGCGTGGGGGCTGGGAACTATGGCTACACCTTC	CASVGAGNYGYTF	-	TRBV6-5	TRBJ1-2	-
TGTGCCACCAGCAGAGAATCGGACTCCCCCCAGCATTTT	CATSRESDSPQHF	-	TRBV15	TRBJ1-5	many
TGCAGTGCTAGAGGGGGTGGCAGGGAAGAGACCCAGTACTTC	CSARGGGREETQYF	-	TRBV20-1	TRBJ2-5	-
TGTGCCAGCAGGGGACAGGGGGTTCACGAGCAGTACTTC	CASRGQGVHEQYF	TRBD1	TRBV28	TRBJ2-7	-
TGTGCCAGTAGTAGGGACCGACAGGGGTGGTACGAGCAGTACTTC	CASSRDRQGWYEQYF	TRBD1	TRBV19	TRBJ2-7	-
TGTGCCAGCTCACCAGGGGGGACTACCTACAATGAGCAGTTCTTC	CASSPGGTTYNEQFF	TRBD2	TRBV18	TRBJ2-1	-
TGCAGCATTGAGGTCCAAGAGACCCAGTACTTC	CSIEVQETQYF	-	TRBV20-1	TRBJ2-5	-
TGTGCCAGCAGCGAACCCGTGAACACTGAAGCTTTCTTT	CASSEPVNTEAFF	-	TRBV28	TRBJ1-1	-
TGTGCCAGCATTCTGAGTACAAAGGATGAGCAGTTCTTC	CASILSTKDEQFF	-	TRBV7-2	TRBJ2-1	-
TGTGCCAGCTCAAGAGGACGGGATAATGAAAAACTGTTTTTT	CASSRGRDNEKLFF	-	TRBV18	TRBJ1-4	few
TGTGCCAGCAGCTTAGGGGAGGGATCGGGAGAGCAGTACTTC	CASSLGEGSGEQYF	TRBD2	TRBV7-9	TRBJ2-7	few
TGCGCCAGCAGCTTGGCCTATCGGGAGGGCGGGGCCAAAAACATTCAGTACTTC	CASSLAYREGGAKNIQYF	TRBD2	TRBV5-1	TRBJ2-4	-
TGTGCCAGCAGTGTGGGGGTCGGCCCCGGGCATGGCTACACCTTC	CASSVGVGPGHGYTF	-	TRBV25-1	TRBJ1-2	-
TGCGCCAGCAGCCAAGATTATGCCCGGACAGTTGAAAAACTGTTTTTT	CASSQDYARTVEKLFF	-	TRBV4-1	TRBJ1-4	-
TGTGCCAGCAGTTACAACAGGGAAGCGGCCGGGGAGCTGTTTTTT	CASSYNREAAGELFF	-	TRBV6-6	TRBJ2-2	few
TGCAGCGTTGAAAAAGGACTCCTAAATGGCTACACCTTC	CSVEKGLLNGYTF	-	TRBV29-1	TRBJ1-2	-
TGTGCCAGCAGCGTATCCGGGGGCGAGCAGTACTTC	CASSVSGGEQYF	-	TRBV9	TRBJ2-7	-
TGTGCCAGCAGCCTTCGACAGACATGCAATGAGCAGTTCTTC	CASSLRQTCNEQFF	-	TRBV3-1	TRBJ2-1	-
TGTGCCAGCAGTGAGATGAGGGGGTACCCCTCTGGGGCCAACGTCCTGACTTTC	CASSEMRGYPSGANVLTF	-	TRBV2	TRBJ2-6	few
TGTGCCAGCAGCTTAGGCCAGGGTAGGAAGCCCCAGCATTTT	CASSLGQGRKPQHF	-	TRBV7-2	TRBJ1-5	few
TGTGCCAGCAGCTTAGAGCTGCGGGACAATGAGCAGTTCTTC	CASSLELRDNEQFF	-	TRBV7-9	TRBJ2-1	-
TGTGCCATCAGTCCGGGACAAAACACCGGGGAGCTGTTTTTT	CAISPGQNTGELFF	-	TRBV10-3	TRBJ2-2	-
TGTGCCAGCAGCTTTGGACGGACTAGCGGGAGTTGGGCGACCCAGTACTTC	CASSFGRTSGSWATQYF	TRBD2	TRBV7-2	TRBJ2-5	few
TGTGCCAGCAGCCAAGATCGGAGAAGCTACGAGCAGTACTTC	CASSQDRRSYEQYF	-	TRBV3-1	TRBJ2-7	-
TGCGCCAGCAGCCCCCTTAGCGGGGGAGATGAGCAGTTCTTC	CASSPLSGGDEQFF	TRBD2	TRBV5-1	TRBJ2-1	once
TGTGCCAGCAGTTCACTCCACAGGGGGCGGGAAAAACTGTTTTTT	CASSSLHRGREKLFF	TRBD1	TRBV12-3/TRBV12-4	TRBJ1-4	few
TGCAGTGCTAGAGATGTATCGACTAGCGGGATTCAAGAGACCCAGTACTTC	CSARDVSTSGIQETQYF	TRBD2	TRBV20-1	TRBJ2-5	-
TGTGCCAGTAGTCCCCAGTGGGGAGTCTACAATGAGCAGTTCTTC	CASSPQWGVYNEQFF	-	TRBV19	TRBJ2-1	-
TGCGCCAGCAGCCAAGTCACCATGAACACCGGGGAGCTGTTTTTT	CASSQVTMNTGELFF	-	TRBV4-1	TRBJ2-2	few
TGCAGTGCTAGACGGTTGAACGCTGAAGCTTTCTTT	CSARRLNAEAFF	-	TRBV20-1	TRBJ1-1	few
TGTGCCAGCTCAGCCCTCGGGGGGCGTCGGGACGAGCAGTACTTC	CASSALGGRRDEQYF	-	TRBV18	TRBJ2-7	-
TGTGCCAGCAGTTTGAGGCGGTCGCAACCCGGGGATGGCTACACCTTC	CASSLRRSQPGDGYTF	-	TRBV6-5	TRBJ1-2	many
TGTGCCAGCAGCTTAGCGGGTGGACTAGCGGTCCGCACAGATACGCAGTATTTT	CASSLAGGLAVRTDTQYF	TRBD2	TRBV7-9	TRBJ2-3	-
TGTGCCAGCAGTTACTCCGGACAGGGCTGGGGAGCTTTCTTT	CASSYSGQGWGAFF	TRBD1	TRBV6-5	TRBJ1-1	few
TGTGCCAGCAGAGCCCACGGGGAGCTGTTTTTT	CASRAHGELFF	-	TRBV5-5	TRBJ2-2	few
TGTGCCAGCAGCCCCCGGGCGAACAGGGCTTACGAGCAGTACTTC	CASSPRANRAYEQYF	-	TRBV12-3/TRBV12-4	TRBJ2-7	-
TGCAGTGCTAGGAGGGGGATGGGGGAAAAACTGTTTTTT	CSARRGMGEKLFF	-	TRBV20-1	TRBJ1-4	-
TGTGCCAGCAGCGAGACGGAGGACAGGGGGCAGGAAAAACTGTTTTTT	CASSETEDRGQEKLFF	TRBD1	TRBV7-9	TRBJ1-4	-
TGTGCCAGCAGTCCGTTGACACGTGGGACTCTATACAATGAGCAGTTCTTC	CASSPLTRGTLYNEQFF	-	TRBV6-2/TRBV6-3	TRBJ2-1	few
TGTGCCAGCAGCTTGAAGGGAATGGGACTAGCGGGAGGTGAGACCTACGAGCAGTACTTC	CASSLKGMGLAGGETYEQYF	TRBD2	TRBV5-5	TRBJ2-7	-
TGTGCCAGCAGCTCCGCAGGAAGAGAGACCCAGTACTTC	CASSSAGRETQYF	-	TRBV7-2	TRBJ2-5	-
TGCAGTGCTAGAGATTTTAATCGCGGTAACACTGAAGCTTTCTTT	CSARDFNRGNTEAFF	-	TRBV20-1	TRBJ1-1	-
TGTGCCAGCAGCCGCGGACCCAACACCGGGGAGCTGTTTTTT	CASSRGPNTGELFF	-	TRBV6-6	TRBJ2-2	-
TGTGCCAGCAGTCTCAACTTCCGGGGGGTGGATGAGCAGTTCTTC	CASSLNFRGVDEQFF	TRBD2	TRBV28	TRBJ2-1	few
TGCGCCAGCAGCGGAGGGACTAGTGAGAAAGAGACCCAGTACTTC	CASSGGTSEKETQYF	TRBD2	TRBV5-1	TRBJ2-5	few
TGCGCCAGCAGCCAAGCTGGGGGCCCACAAGAGACCCAGTACTTC	CASSQAGGPQETQYF	-	TRBV4-3	TRBJ2-5	-
TGTGCCAGCAGTTACTATCAAAGCCGCGAGCAGTACTTC	CASSYYQSREQYF	-	TRBV6-2/TRBV6-3	TRBJ2-7	-
TGTGCCATCAGTGAGCAGGGGCCCTATGGCTACACCTTC	CAISEQGPYGYTF	-	TRBV10-3	TRBJ1-2	-
TGTGCCAGCAGTTTCGGGGGACCAACTAATGAAAAACTGTTTTTT	CASSFGGPTNEKLFF	-	TRBV28	TRBJ1-4	few
TGCAGCGTTGGACAGCTGAACGAGCAGTACTTC	CSVGQLNEQYF	-	TRBV29-1	TRBJ2-7	few
TGTGCCAGCAGTACAACGGGTCCTTATTGGGGGGCCTACAATGAGCAGTTCTTC	CASSTTGPYWGAYNEQFF	-	TRBV6-1	TRBJ2-1	few